This TCR beta chain is from a study of blood T cells in healthy people across ages. This CDR3 is built from 14 residues. Germline CDR1 and CDR2: SGHRS and YFSETQ. V lost 0 bases and J 13 bases, leaving 19 bases between the germline ends. For the second PCR, which ran for about 6 to 11 cycles, a sample-barcoded 5' primer and a J-beta primer mix were used. Via MiXCR, TCRdb re-called the 5' RACE reads, giving one row per CDR3 protein. The sample holds about 1.4 million distinct CDR3 sequences; 59% are singletons and the top ten take approximately 7%. The donors, aged about 6 to 90, were healthy Caucasians from Russia. With each sample, at least 6 micrograms of total RNA were extracted.

The sample consisted of blood. This receptor was identified in a man younger than 30 in good health. The J gene is TRBJ1-2, the V gene TRBV5-1; D may be TRBD1 (6 bases). CDR3 coding DNA: TGCGCCAGCAGCTTGGGGCCGGCAGGGGATGACTGCACCTTC. Translated, it gives CASSLGPAGDDCTF.